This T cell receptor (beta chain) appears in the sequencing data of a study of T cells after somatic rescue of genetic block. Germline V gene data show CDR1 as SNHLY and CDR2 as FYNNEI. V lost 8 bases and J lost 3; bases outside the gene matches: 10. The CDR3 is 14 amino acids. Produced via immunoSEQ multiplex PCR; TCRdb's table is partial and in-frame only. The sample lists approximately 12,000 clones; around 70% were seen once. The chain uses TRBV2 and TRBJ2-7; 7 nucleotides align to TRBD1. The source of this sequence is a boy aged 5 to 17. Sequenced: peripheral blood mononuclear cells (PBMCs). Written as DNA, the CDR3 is TGTGCCAGCTCCAAACAGACAGGGAACTACGAGCAGTACTTC. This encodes CASSKQTGNYEQYF.